What follows are 10 T cell receptor beta chains derived from one specimen sequenced in a study of T-cell memory formation after mild COVID-19. TCRdb independently ran MiXCR on the 5' RACE reads; one entry per CDR3 protein. Among about 290,000 distinct CDR3 sequences listed, about 15% were seen once. Material for sequencing was PBMCs or a T cell subset sorted from them (not recorded which). The receptors originated from a man aged 18 to 29 who had mild COVID-19 (a few samples of this study predate the infection). Cell type and time point are not known.

This chain uses TRBV4-1 with TRBJ1-2; D not certain. The germline V gene has CDR1 MGHRA and CDR2 YSYEKL. This CDR3 region has 16 residues. V shed 0 bases and J shed 2 bases, with 13 bases lying between them. CDR3 in amino acids: CASSQEVTQQNYGYTF. DNA for the CDR3: TGCGCCAGCAGCCAAGAAGTTACACAGCAAAACTATGGCTACACCTTC.

This sequence joins TRBV28 and TRBJ2-5; D might be TRBD1 (6 bases). The CDR3 length is 13 residues. Germline V gene data show CDR1 as MDHEN and CDR2 as SYDVKM. V lost 9 bases and J lost 5, with 16 bases in between. The CDR3 DNA reads TGTGCCAGTGGAGTAGGGGGAAGGGAGACCCAGTACTTC. This sequence encodes CASGVGGRETQYF.

Only a few counts were recorded for this clonotype. The V gene is TRBV20-1, the J gene TRBJ1-4; perhaps TRBD1 as D (6 bases). Trimming left V 6 bases short and J 1 base short, with 15 bases between. Germline CDR1 is DFQATT and CDR2 is SNEGSKA (reference sequence). The CDR3 contains 15 residues. The CDR3 sequence is CSATDSGETNEKLFF. The DNA of the CDR3 is TGCAGTGCAACGGACTCAGGGGAAACTAATGAAAAACTGTTTTTT.

The rearrangement joins TRBV20-1 to TRBJ2-1; TRBD2 aligns across 10 bases. The length of the CDR3 is 14 residues. CDR1 and CDR2 (germline): DFQATT, SNEGSKA (reference sequence). The V gene end was trimmed by 5 bases and the J gene end by 10 bases; junction bases not matched to a gene: 11. The CDR3 region has the DNA TGCAGTGCTCTCAGCGGGGGGGCGGGTAGAGAGCAGTTCTTC. It codes for CSALSGGAGREQFF.

This clonotype was seen only a few times. The chain's CDR3 is CASSFNPEYYGYTF. The CDR3 nucleotides read TGTGCCAGCAGTTTTAATCCAGAGTACTATGGCTACACCTTC. The chain has TRBV12-3 or TRBV12-4 and TRBJ1-2, with no clear D. V lost 3 bases to trimming and J lost 3 bases, with 11 bases between them. The CDR3 has 14 amino acids.

Only a few counts were recorded for this clonotype. The chain links TRBV7-2 to TRBJ1-3; D gene uncertain. From germline, CDR1 is SGHTA and CDR2 FQGNSA. The CDR3 is 14 amino acids. The V end lost 4 bases, the J end lost 5 bases, and 12 bases lay between the germline ends. This CDR3 reads CASSSYLQRNTIYF. In DNA, the CDR3 is TGTGCCAGCAGCTCCTATTTGCAGAGAAACACCATATATTTT.

In the case of this clonotype: A much larger clonotype is one base distant, so this may be a read error. The chain joins TRBV10-3 to TRBJ2-5; 10 nucleotides align to TRBD1. The CDR3 consists of 15 residues. V dropped 4 bases and J dropped 3; count of bases not matched to a gene: 5. Germline CDR1 reads ENHRY; CDR2 reads SYGVKD. CDR3 protein: CAISGADRGKETQYF. The CDR3 DNA follows: TGTGCCATCAGTGGGGCGGACAGGGGGAAAGAGACCCAGTACTTC.

This clonotype was observed at least ten times. At one end, the junction sequence differs from germline, possibly due to a read error. The genes are TRBV15 and TRBJ1-5; D not certain. Germline CDR1 and CDR2: LNHNV and YYDKDF (reference sequence). The CDR3 extends over 13 amino acids. The CDR3, as DNA: TGTGCCACAAGCAGGAGCTTCAGGATGCCCCAGCATTTT. Protein sequence: CATSRSFRMPQHF. Drawing the rest from reference TRBV15 and TRBJ1-5, the complete variable domain is DAMVIQNPRYQVTQFGKPVTLSCSQTLNHNVMYWYQQKSSQAPKLLFHYYDKDFNNEADTPDNFQSRRPNTSFCFLDIRSPGLGDTAMYLCATSRSFRMPQHFGDGTRLSIL.

The gene calls are TRBV6-6 and TRBJ1-6, with TRBD1 matching 9 bases. Germline V gives CDR1 MNHNY, CDR2 SVGAGI (reference sequence). The V and J ends lost 6 bases and 0 bases, in that order; junction bases with no gene match: 6. The CDR3 consists of 17 residues. The CDR3: CASRRGQGSSYNSPLHF. CDR3 DNA: TGTGCCAGCAGACGAGGACAGGGGAGCTCCTATAATTCACCCCTCCACTTT.

This clonotype was counted only a few times. The genes are TRBV20-1 and TRBJ1-6; D ambiguous. The CDR3 runs 14 residues. Germline values: CDR1 DFQATT, CDR2 SNEGSKA (reference sequence). V was pared by 6 bases and J by 5 bases, with 14 bases between. The CDR3: CSADQREHNSPLHF. Here the CDR3 DNA reads TGCAGTGCCGATCAGAGGGAGCATAATTCACCCCTCCACTTT.